The 21 T cell receptor beta chains reported below all come from one sample, sequenced in a study of blood T cell repertoires in COVID-19. Repertoires were generated with immunoSEQ multiplex PCR, while TCRdb's copy carries only in-frame clones and drops some. The sample lists 70,000 or so clones; approximately 89% were seen once. Sequencing used peripheral blood. The receptors stem from a human donor in a cohort sampled during active COVID-19.

This clone was observed a single time. This chain joins TRBV29-1 and TRBJ1-1; no definite D call. The germline CDR1 and CDR2 sequences are SQVTM and ANQGSEA. There are 14 residues in the CDR3. Trimming left V 1 base short and J 0 bases short, with 9 bases between. As DNA, the CDR3 is TGCAGCGTTGAAGGACACCGCATGAACACTGAAGCTTTCTTT. Its translation is CSVEGHRMNTEAFF.

The V and J genes are TRBV28 and TRBJ2-5, with TRBD2 as a possible D gene (6 bases). Germline loops: CDR1 MDHEN, CDR2 SYDVKM. This CDR3 is 15 amino acids long. The ends were cut back, 5 bases at V and 0 bases at J, with 13 bases in the middle. The CDR3 protein is CASSLGSGDQETQYF. CDR3 DNA sequence: TGTGCCAGCAGTCTGGGGTCGGGGGACCAAGAGACCCAGTACTTC.

CDR3 nucleotides: TGTGCCAGCAATAGGGGCCCGAACACTGAAGCTTTCTTT. Translating gives CASNRGPNTEAFF. The chain couples TRBV27 to TRBJ1-1, with TRBD1 as a possible D gene (5 bases). Looked up from germline, CDR1 is MNHEY and CDR2 is SMNVEV (reference sequence). CDR3 length: 13 residues. Trimming shortened V by 7 bases and J by 1 base, and 10 bases separated the two germline ends.

This rearrangement joins TRBV28 to TRBJ1-2; 7 nucleotides match TRBD1. The junction had 5 bases not matched to a gene; V was cut back by 10 bases and J by 0 bases. Germline CDR1 reads MDHEN; CDR2 reads SYDVKM. The CDR3 spans 13 residues. This chain's CDR3 is CATGTVTNYGYTF. The CDR3 DNA reads as TGTGCCACCGGGACAGTAACTAACTATGGCTACACCTTC.

The chain has TRBV6-2 or TRBV6-3 and TRBJ1-2, with D possibly matching TRBD1 (6 bases). Germline V gene sequence: CDR1 MNHEY, CDR2 SVGEGT. Trimming shortened V by 2 bases and J by 2 bases, and 15 bases separated the two germline ends. CDR3 length: 16 amino acids. The chain's CDR3 is CASSYTRTAGNYGYTF. CDR3 in DNA: TGTGCCAGCAGTTACACTCGGACAGCGGGGAACTATGGCTACACCTTC.

The V and J genes are TRBV11-2 and TRBJ1-5; D not resolved. Germline V CDR1 and CDR2: SGHAT, FQNNGV. V lost 3 bases and J 2 bases, leaving 5 bases between the germline ends. CDR3 size: 13 residues. The CDR3 DNA reads as TGTGCCAGCAGCTTTAGTGGCAATCAGCCCCAGCATTTT. As protein: CASSFSGNQPQHF.

This chain connects TRBV19 to TRBJ1-2, with 7 bases fitting TRBD1. CDR3 length: 13 amino acids. The V segment lost 5 bases and the J segment 6 bases; nucleotides outside the gene matches: 6. Germline V gives CDR1 LNHDA, CDR2 SQIVND (reference sequence). The CDR3 region has the DNA TGTGCCAGTAGTGGCCGGGACAGAGATGGCTACACCTTC. Its protein is CASSGRDRDGYTF.

The rearrangement joins TRBV5-6 to TRBJ2-5; 8 bases line up with TRBD2. CDR1 and CDR2 from the germline V gene are SGHDT and YYEEEE. Losses at the gene ends were 0 bases for V and 2 bases for J; bases not matched to a gene: 3. The CDR3 length is 15 residues. In DNA form, the CDR3 reads TGTGCCAGCAGCTTGGTGCAGCGGGGGCAAGAGACCCAGTACTTC. It yields the protein CASSLVQRGQETQYF.

The chain joins TRBV27 to TRBJ2-7, with 9 bases lining up with TRBD2. The V gene end was trimmed by 2 bases and the J gene end by 2 bases; junction bases not matched to a gene: 1. This CDR3 has 14 residues. Germline V gene data show CDR1 as MNHEY and CDR2 as SMNVEV (reference sequence). CDR3 loop: CASSLAGGPYEQYF. The CDR3 DNA reads TGTGCCAGCAGTTTAGCGGGGGGGCCCTACGAGCAGTACTTC.

The rearrangement uses TRBV27 and TRBJ1-5, with TRBD1 matching over 10 bases. The CDR3 sequence is 15 residues long. Germline CDR1 MNHEY, CDR2 SMNVEV (reference sequence). V lost 6 bases, J lost 2 bases, and 4 bases stayed unmatched. The chain's CDR3 is CASRPGTGGNQPQHF. As DNA, the CDR3 is TGTGCCAGCAGGCCCGGGACAGGGGGCAATCAGCCCCAGCATTTT.

The gene calls are TRBV27 and TRBJ1-2; the D is unclear. Germline V CDR1 and CDR2: MNHEY, SMNVEV (reference sequence). V shed 0 bases and J shed 1 base, with 6 bases lying between them. This CDR3 comprises 14 residues. CDR3 sequence (DNA): TGTGCCAGCAGTTTATCGGCATTTAACTATGGCTACACCTTC. This gives the protein CASSLSAFNYGYTF.

The rearrangement uses TRBV9 and TRBJ1-2; a possible D gene is TRBD1 (6 bases). The germline CDR1 and CDR2 sequences are SGDLS and YYNGEE. CDR3 length: 17 amino acids. Deletions cut 4 bases from V and 5 bases from J, with 24 bases between. The chain's CDR3 is CASSSDRSGYEGYGYTF. The CDR3 coding sequence is TGTGCCAGCAGCTCTGACAGGTCTGGCTATGAGGGGTATGGCTACACCTTC.

The chain is built from TRBV3-1 (or the pseudogene TRBV3-2) and TRBJ2-5; a possible D gene is TRBD2 (6 bases). V was cut by 3 bases and J by 2 bases, with 13 bases left in between. The CDR3 length is 15 residues. Germline CDR1 reads LGHDT; CDR2 reads YNNKEL (reference sequence). CDR3 amino acids: CASSQGPGTQETQYF. The CDR3 coding sequence is TGTGCCAGCAGCCAGGGCCCCGGGACTCAAGAGACCCAGTACTTC.

V gene TRBV4-1 combines with J gene TRBJ1-6; 10 bases are a match to TRBD1. The V gene end was trimmed by 8 bases and the J gene end by 9 bases; junction bases not matched to a gene: 13. Per the germline V gene, CDR1 is MGHRA and CDR2 is YSYEKL. The CDR3 is 16 amino acids. Here the CDR3 DNA reads TGCGCCAGCTCCGAGGGACCGACAGGGGGCAGTTCACCCCTCCACTTT. Protein sequence: CASSEGPTGGSSPLHF.

CDR3: CASSVLTGLNEKLFF. The CDR3 nucleotides are TGTGCCAGCAGCGTCCTGACAGGCCTCAATGAAAAACTGTTTTTT. The chain joins TRBV9 to TRBJ1-4; D possibly corresponds to TRBD1 (6 bases). V was shortened by 2 bases and J by 5 bases, with 13 bases between the two germline ends. The CDR3 is 15 residues long. Germline V CDR1 and CDR2: SGDLS, YYNGEE.

This rearrangement joins TRBV10-3 to TRBJ2-7; unclear D gene. There are 13 residues in the CDR3. Germline CDR1 and CDR2: ENHRY and SYGVKD. V was clipped by 0 bases and J by 1 base, with 4 bases between them. CDR3 nucleotide sequence: TGTGCCATCAGTGAGTCGGCTTCCTACGAGCAGTACTTC. As protein: CAISESASYEQYF.

This clone was seen more than once but under ten times. The chain is built from TRBV9 and TRBJ1-3; no clear D gene. The CDR3 has 17 residues. Germline V lookup: CDR1 SGDLS, CDR2 YYNGEE. With 3 bases removed from V and 0 bases from J, the gap between germline ends came to 16 bases. The CDR3 DNA reads as TGTGCCAGCAGCGACCAAGATAAGTGGCTCTCTGGAAACACCATATATTTT. This codes for CASSDQDKWLSGNTIYF.

This clone appeared once. The rearrangement uses TRBV9 and TRBJ2-7; 7 bases line up with TRBD1. Germline values: CDR1 SGDLS, CDR2 YYNGEE. The CDR3 spans 14 residues. J was trimmed by 5 bases and V by 4 bases; bases with no gene match: 9. Here the CDR3 reads CASSPLTGSDEQYF. The CDR3 nucleotides read TGTGCCAGCAGCCCCCTGACAGGGTCGGACGAGCAGTACTTC.

The chain has TRBV4-1 and TRBJ2-7; TRBD2 matches 10 bases. J lost 1 base, V lost 0 bases, and 12 bases had no gene match. CDR1 is MGHRA and CDR2 is YSYEKL in the germline V gene. The CDR3 spans 19 residues. Here the CDR3 reads CASSQDFQRGGRWSYEQYF. The CDR3 DNA sequence: TGCGCCAGCAGCCAAGATTTCCAGCGGGGGGGCCGTTGGTCCTACGAGCAGTACTTC.

The rearrangement uses TRBV5-1 and TRBJ1-4; TRBD1 matches 8 bases. The V gene's germline CDR1 is SGHRS and CDR2 YFSETQ. The CDR3 runs 15 residues. J was trimmed by 2 bases and V by 2 bases; bases with no gene match: 2. CDR3 amino acids: CASSFQGATNEKLFF. In DNA form, the CDR3 reads TGCGCCAGCAGCTTCCAGGGGGCGACTAATGAAAAACTGTTTTTT.

This clone occurred a few times. The rearrangement links TRBV19 to TRBJ2-7; D perhaps matches TRBD2 (5 bases). The CDR3 contains 14 residues. Germline V gives CDR1 LNHDA, CDR2 SQIVND (reference sequence). The V and J ends lost 4 bases and 3 bases respectively, with 13 bases between them. The CDR3 coding sequence is TGTGCCAGTAGTACCCCGGGGAGCCACTACGAGCAGTACTTC. Translation: CASSTPGSHYEQYF. Combining the CDR3 with reference TRBV19 and TRBJ2-7 gives the whole variable domain DGGITQSPKYLFRKEGQNVTLSCEQNLNHDAMYWYRQDPGQGLRLIYYSQIVNDFQKGDIAEGYSVSREKKESFPLTVTSAQKNPTAFYLCASSTPGSHYEQYFGPGTRLTVT.